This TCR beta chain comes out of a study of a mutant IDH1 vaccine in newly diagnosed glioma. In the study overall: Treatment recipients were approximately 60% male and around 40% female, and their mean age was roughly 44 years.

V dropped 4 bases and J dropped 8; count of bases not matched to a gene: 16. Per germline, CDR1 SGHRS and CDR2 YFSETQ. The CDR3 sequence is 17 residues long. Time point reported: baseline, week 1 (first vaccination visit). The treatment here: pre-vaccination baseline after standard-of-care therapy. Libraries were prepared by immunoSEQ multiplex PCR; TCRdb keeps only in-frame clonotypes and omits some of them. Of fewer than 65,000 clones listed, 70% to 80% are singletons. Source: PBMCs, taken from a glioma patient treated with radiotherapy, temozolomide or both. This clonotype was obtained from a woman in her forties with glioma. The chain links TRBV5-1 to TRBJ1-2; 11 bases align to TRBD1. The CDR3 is CASSPLTEGTGGKGYTF. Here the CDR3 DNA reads TGCGCCAGCAGCCCGCTGACTGAAGGGACAGGGGGAAAGGGCTACACCTTC.